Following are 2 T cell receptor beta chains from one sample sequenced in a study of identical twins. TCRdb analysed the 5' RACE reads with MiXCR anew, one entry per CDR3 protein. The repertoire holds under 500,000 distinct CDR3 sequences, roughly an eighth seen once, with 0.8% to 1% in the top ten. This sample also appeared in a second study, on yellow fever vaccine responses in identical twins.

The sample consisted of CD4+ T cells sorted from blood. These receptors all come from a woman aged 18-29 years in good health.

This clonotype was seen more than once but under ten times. CDR3 sequence reads: CAWNQGAAQPQHF. The CDR3 DNA reads as TGTGCCTGGAACCAGGGGGCAGCTCAGCCCCAGCATTTT. The rearrangement uses TRBV30 and TRBJ1-5; 8 bases match TRBD1. V shed 4 bases, J shed 6 bases, and the junction held 5 bases outside the gene matches. Germline CDR1 GTSNPN, CDR2 SVGIG (reference sequence). This CDR3 spans 13 amino acids. Filled out from reference TRBV30 and TRBJ1-5, the complete variable domain reads SQTIHQWPATLVQPVGSPLSLECTVEGTSNPNLYWYRQAAGRGLQLLFYSVGIGQISSEVPQNLSASRPQDRQFILSSKKLLLSDSGFYLCAWNQGAAQPQHFGDGTRLSIL.

The CDR3 bases are TGTGCCAGCAGTTCCTGGTCGGCCCACTCCTACAATGAGCAGTTCTTC. Its translation: CASSSWSAHSYNEQFF. This chain connects TRBV6-2 or TRBV6-3 to TRBJ2-1, with unresolved D. In germline, CDR1 is MNHEY, CDR2 SVGEGT. V was cut by 4 bases and J by 0 bases, with 13 bases left in between. The CDR3 spans 16 residues.